The 5 T cell receptor beta chains below were found in one sample sequenced in a study of T-cell memory formation after mild COVID-19. TCRdb re-called the 5' RACE reads with MiXCR, one entry per CDR3 protein. This table has a few hundred thousand distinct CDR3 sequences, around 15% appearing once. The sequenced sample was PBMCs or a T cell subset sorted from them (not recorded which). These receptors all come from a man between 18 and 35 years old who had mild COVID-19 (a few samples of this study predate the infection). Cell type and time point are not known.

CDR3 amino acids: CRPTGTENYGYTF. CDR3 in DNA: TGCAGACCGACGGGGACGGAGAACTATGGCTACACCTTC. The V call is TRBV20-1, the J call TRBJ1-2, with a tentative D call TRBD1 (5 bases). The CDR3 loop spans 13 amino acids. Germline V gene lookup returns CDR1 DFQATT and CDR2 SNEGSKA (reference sequence).

The V call is TRBV28, the J call TRBJ1-6; D remains unclear. The CDR3 has 12 residues. Germline V CDR1 and CDR2: MDHEN, SYDVKM. The ends were cut back, 6 bases at V and 6 bases at J, with 6 bases in the middle. The CDR3 DNA is TGTGCCAGCAGCGTCAGTAATTCACCCCTCCACTTT. Residues: CASSVSNSPLHF. The variable domain in full, completed from reference TRBV28 and TRBJ1-6, reads DVKVTQSSRYLVKRTGEKVFLECVQDMDHENMFWYRQDPGLGLRLIYFSYDVKMKEKGDIPEGYSVSREKKERFSLILESASTNQTSMYLCASSVSNSPLHFGNGTRLTVT.

This clonotype was picked up a small number of times. The V gene is TRBV5-5, the J gene TRBJ2-4; TRBD1 agrees at 9 bases. Trimming cost V 0 bases and J 8 bases; bases outside gene matches: 12. The CDR3 sequence is 17 residues long. CDR1 and CDR2 from the germline V gene are SGHKS and YYEKEE (reference sequence). CDR3 loop: CASSLALGDREIDIQYF. The CDR3, as DNA: TGTGCCAGCAGCTTGGCCCTTGGGGACAGGGAGATAGACATTCAGTACTTC.

This clonotype was detected many times. The chain uses TRBV6-5 and TRBJ2-2, with 8 bases identical to TRBD2. Unmatched junction bases numbered 9, after V lost 0 bases and J lost 9 bases. The CDR3 consists of 16 residues. Germline lookup yields CDR1 MNHEY and CDR2 SVGAGI. DNA for the CDR3: TGTGCCAGCAGTTACTCTGTGAATAGCGGGGTCCGGGAGCTGTTTTTT. This gives the protein CASSYSVNSGVRELFF.

The chain joins TRBV4-3 to TRBJ2-7; 7 bases fit TRBD1. J lost 3 bases, V lost 1 base, and 6 bases had no gene match. Germline loops: CDR1 LGHNA, CDR2 YSLEER. This CDR3 region has 15 residues. The chain's CDR3 is CASSQVYGDSYEQYF. The CDR3 nucleotides are TGCGCCAGCAGCCAAGTATACGGGGACAGCTACGAGCAGTACTTC.